This T cell receptor beta chain is drawn from a study of read filtering for tumor transcriptome and immune sequencing. Background on the study: DNase treatment preceded whole-transcriptome library preparation. Overall study results and limits: Without single-read clonotypes, shared clonotype proportions correlated more between IR-seq and RNA-seq.

The sample holds a few counts of this clonotype. Antigen: not known. A much larger clone sits a single nucleotide away, making a read error possible. The conserved closing phenylalanine or tryptophan is absent in this CDR3, likely reflecting a read error. V dropped 6 bases and J dropped 1 base, with 12 bases sitting between them. CDR1 and CDR2 (germline): MNHNY, SVGAGI (reference sequence). The CDR3 is 14 amino acids. From roughly 390 ng of RNA, a library with molecular barcoded alpha/delta and beta/gamma adaptors was made. From the reads, TCRdb called clonotypes with MiXCR, one entry per CDR3 protein. The sample holds around 38,000 distinct CDR3 sequences, approximately 13% seen once.

The sequence was obtained from a donor aged 40 or over with multiple myeloma. The rearrangement links TRBV6-6 to TRBJ2-5; D perhaps matches TRBD1 (6 bases). Sequenced sample: a population of CD138-negative cells sorted from bone marrow. Here the CDR3 DNA reads TGTGCCAGCAGACTCCGGGACACCCAAGAGACCCAGTACCTC. It yields the protein CASRLRDTQETQYL.